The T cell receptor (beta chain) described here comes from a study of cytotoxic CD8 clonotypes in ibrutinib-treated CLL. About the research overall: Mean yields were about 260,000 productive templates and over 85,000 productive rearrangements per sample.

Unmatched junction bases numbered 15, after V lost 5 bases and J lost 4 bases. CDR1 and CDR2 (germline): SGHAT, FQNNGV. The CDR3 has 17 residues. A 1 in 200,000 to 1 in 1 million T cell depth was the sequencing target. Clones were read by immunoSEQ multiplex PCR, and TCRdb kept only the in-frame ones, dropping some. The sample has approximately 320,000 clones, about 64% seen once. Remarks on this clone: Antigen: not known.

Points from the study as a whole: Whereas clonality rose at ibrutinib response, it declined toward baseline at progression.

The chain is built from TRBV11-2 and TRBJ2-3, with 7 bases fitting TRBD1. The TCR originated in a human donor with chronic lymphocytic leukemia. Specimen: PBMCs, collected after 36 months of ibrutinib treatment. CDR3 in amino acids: CASSPPGGLRGPDTQYF. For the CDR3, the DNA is TGTGCCAGCAGCCCCCCTGGGGGCCTTAGGGGGCCAGATACGCAGTATTTT.